The sequence of this T cell receptor beta chain was determined in a study of T-cell reconstitution after alpha-beta-depleted transplantation in children. General study findings and limits: There were reportedly several hundred expanded graft clones from which alpha-beta T cells came about two months after transplant. Surviving recipient T cells and thymic progenitors accounted for the high day-60 TCRbeta diversity observed in some patients. One year post-transplant, T-cell counts and diversity were largely derived from T cells produced anew.

A word on this clonotype: Its antigen is not known.

This sample's TCRbeta library carried unique molecular identifier barcodes. TCRdb redid the calling of the PCR reads with MiXCR, one entry per CDR3 protein. The sample has about 590,000 distinct CDR3 sequences; under 15% are singletons. Per the germline V gene, CDR1 is SGHAT and CDR2 is FQNNGV. This CDR3 is built from 14 residues. Trimming shortened V by 2 bases and J by 3 bases, and 10 bases separated the two germline ends. The sample here was PBMCs, mostly from graft donor cells, taken 360 days after TCRalphabeta/CD19-depleted stem cell transplant. This rearrangement joins TRBV11-2 to TRBJ2-5, with D unresolved. This sequence originates from a male patient between 5 and 17 years old who had a stem cell transplant for acute myeloid leukemia, so the T cells may come from the graft donor. CDR3 nucleotide sequence: TGTGCCAGCAGCTTACTTATTGGGAAAGAGACCCAGTACTTC. Residues: CASSLLIGKETQYF.